This T cell receptor (beta chain) was captured in a study of blood T cell repertoires in COVID-19. Produced via immunoSEQ multiplex PCR; TCRdb's table is partial and in-frame only. The data contain around 310,000 clones, over 75% of them singletons. CDR3 size: 15 residues. J gave up 1 base and V 8 bases, and 3 bases lay outside the gene matches. In germline, CDR1 is LGHDT, CDR2 YNNKEL (reference sequence). The TCR originated in a woman under 40 with COVID-19, enrolled during active disease. The source material was peripheral blood. The rearrangement joins TRBV3-1 (or the pseudogene TRBV3-2) to TRBJ2-6, with 9 bases lining up with TRBD1. In nucleotides, the CDR3 is TGTGCCAGCGGGACAGGGACTTCTGGGGCCAACGTCCTGACTTTC. Translation gives CASGTGTSGANVLTF.